This T cell receptor beta chain is drawn from a study of T cell clones after liver transplantation. The overall study: In this trial, immunosuppression withdrawal was attempted within 2 years of liver transplant. Third-party-reactive TCRbeta sequences from pre-transplant mixed lymphocyte reactions served as antigen-independent comparators.

Comment on this clone: The antigen is not known.

TCRdb's table, derived via immunoSEQ multiplex PCR, lists solely in-frame clones and lacks some. The table has some 110,000 clones, roughly 80% seen once; the top ten hold 0.85% to 1%. Study results and limitations: In 5 of 8 subjects, circulating graft-donor-reactive CD4 TCRbeta sequences fell significantly after transplant. Donor-reactive sequences fell more than third party-reactive ones, suggesting partial deletion.

The CDR3 consists of 14 residues. From germline, CDR1 is SGHNT and CDR2 YYREEE (reference sequence). The J segment lost 2 bases and the V segment lost 6 bases, leaving 6 bases of the junction unmatched. This TCR came from a human donor who received a liver transplant. The sample in question was CD4+ T cells from blood, obtained before liver transplant. The chain links TRBV5-4 to TRBJ1-1; 8 bases fit TRBD1. The CDR3 is CASTSGGSNTEAFF. In DNA form, the CDR3 reads TGTGCCAGCACCTCAGGGGGCAGTAACACTGAAGCTTTCTTT.